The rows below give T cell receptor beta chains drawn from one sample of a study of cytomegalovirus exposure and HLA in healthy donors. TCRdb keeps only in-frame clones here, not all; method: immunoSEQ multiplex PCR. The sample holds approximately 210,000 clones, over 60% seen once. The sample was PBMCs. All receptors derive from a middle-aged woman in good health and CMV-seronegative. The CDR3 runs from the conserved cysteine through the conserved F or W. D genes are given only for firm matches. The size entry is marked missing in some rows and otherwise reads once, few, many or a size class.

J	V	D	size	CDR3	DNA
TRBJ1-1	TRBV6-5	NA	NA	CASRSGGLNTEAFF	TGTGCCAGTCGTTCGGGGGGCTTGAACACTGAAGCTTTCTTT
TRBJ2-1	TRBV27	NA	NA	CASSQARTSDEQFF	TGTGCCAGCAGTCAGGCCAGAACCTCCGATGAGCAGTTCTTC
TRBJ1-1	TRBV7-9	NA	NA	CASSSAVRGYTEAFF	TGTGCCAGCAGCTCTGCCGTCAGGGGTTACACTGAAGCTTTCTTT
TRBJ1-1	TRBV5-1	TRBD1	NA	CASSRAGTGNTEAFF	TGCGCCAGCAGCAGGGCCGGGACAGGGAACACTGAAGCTTTCTTT
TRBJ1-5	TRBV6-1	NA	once	CASSEASIRIGVQPQHF	TGTGCCAGCAGTGAAGCCTCCATCCGGATCGGAGTTCAGCCCCAGCATTTT
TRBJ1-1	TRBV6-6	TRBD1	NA	CASSYSGGRTEAFF	TGTGCCAGCAGTTACTCAGGGGGCAGGACTGAAGCTTTCTTT
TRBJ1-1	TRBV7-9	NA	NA	CSSSLALSMNTEAFF	TGTTCCAGCAGCTTAGCTCTCAGTATGAACACTGAAGCTTTCTTT
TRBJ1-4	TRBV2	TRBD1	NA	CASRRTGPDEKLFF	TGTGCCAGCAGAAGGACAGGGCCGGATGAAAAACTGTTTTTT
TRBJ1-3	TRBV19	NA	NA	CASSTPGHPSGNTIYF	TGTGCCAGTAGTACCCCAGGGCACCCCTCTGGAAACACCATATATTTT
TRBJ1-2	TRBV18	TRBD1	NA	CASSTISRGQEGYTF	TGTGCCAGCTCAACAATTTCAAGGGGGCAGGAAGGCTACACCTTC
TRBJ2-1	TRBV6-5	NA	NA	CASSYGRVTYNEQFF	TGTGCCAGCAGTTACGGCCGGGTTACCTACAATGAGCAGTTCTTC
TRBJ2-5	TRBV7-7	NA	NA	CASSRRLGTQETQYF	TGTGCTAGCAGCCGTCGGTTGGGGACTCAAGAGACCCAGTACTTC
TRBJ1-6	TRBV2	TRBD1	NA	CASSSGQDNSPLHF	TGTGCCAGCAGTTCAGGACAGGATAATTCACCCCTCCACTTT
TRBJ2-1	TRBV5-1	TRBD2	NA	CASSFRLAGEVDEQFF	TGCGCCAGCAGCTTCAGGCTAGCGGGAGAGGTTGATGAGCAGTTCTTC
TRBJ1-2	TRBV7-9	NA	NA	CASSRGTNYGYTF	TGTGCCAGCAGCAGGGGGACTAACTATGGCTACACCTTC
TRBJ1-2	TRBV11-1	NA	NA	CASSPPGGRANYTF	TGTGCCAGCAGCCCTCCTGGGGGCAGGGCCAACTACACCTTC
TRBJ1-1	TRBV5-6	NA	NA	CASSPPGRRNTEAFF	TGTGCCAGCAGCCCACCGGGTAGGCGGAACACTGAAGCTTTCTTT
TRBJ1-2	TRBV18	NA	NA	CASSPPGTLANYGYTF	TGTGCCAGCTCACCACCCGGGACTTTGGCTAACTATGGCTACACCTTC
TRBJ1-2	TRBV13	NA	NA	CASKPDRNYGYTF	TGTGCCAGCAAGCCAGACAGGAACTATGGCTACACCTTC
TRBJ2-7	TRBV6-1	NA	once	CASRPSELAVYEQYF	TGTGCCAGCAGACCTTCGGAACTAGCAGTTTACGAGCAGTACTTC
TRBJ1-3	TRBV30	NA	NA	CAWGQISGNTIYF	TGTGCCTGGGGACAGATCTCTGGAAACACCATATATTTT
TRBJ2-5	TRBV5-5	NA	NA	CASSFRSSYQETQYF	TGTGCCAGCAGCTTTAGGAGTTCCTATCAGGAGACCCAGTACTTC
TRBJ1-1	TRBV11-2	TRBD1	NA	CASSFSRDRNQNTEAFF	TGTGCCAGCAGCTTTAGCCGGGACAGAAACCAGAACACTGAAGCTTTCTTT
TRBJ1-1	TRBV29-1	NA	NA	CSVEPNRVGTEAFF	TGCAGCGTTGAGCCGAACAGGGTTGGGACTGAAGCTTTCTTT
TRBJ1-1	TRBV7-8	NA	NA	CASSLAPGMNTEAFF	TGTGCCAGCAGCTTAGCTCCGGGGATGAACACTGAAGCTTTCTTT
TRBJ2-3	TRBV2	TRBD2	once	CASSDRGLAGESDTQYF	TGTGCCAGCAGTGATAGGGGACTAGCGGGAGAGTCAGATACGCAGTATTTT
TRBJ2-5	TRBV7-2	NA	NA	CASSPERVQETQYF	TGTGCCAGCAGCCCAGAGAGGGTCCAAGAGACCCAGTACTTC
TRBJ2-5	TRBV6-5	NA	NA	CASSFIGVQETQYF	TGTGCCAGCAGTTTTATCGGGGTACAAGAGACCCAGTACTTC
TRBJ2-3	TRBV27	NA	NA	CASSMRQTDTQYF	TGTGCCAGCAGTATGAGACAGACAGATACGCAGTATTTT
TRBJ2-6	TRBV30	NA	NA	CAYTSSGANVLTF	TGTGCCTATACTAGCTCTGGGGCCAACGTCCTGACTTTC
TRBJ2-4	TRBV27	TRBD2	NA	CASTLSGRSNIQYF	TGTGCCAGCACATTAAGCGGGAGATCGAACATTCAGTACTTC
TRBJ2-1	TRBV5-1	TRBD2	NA	CASSLGLASNEQFF	TGCGCCAGCAGCTTGGGACTAGCCTCCAATGAGCAGTTCTTC
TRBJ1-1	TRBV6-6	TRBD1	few	CASSWGQGGTEAFF	TGTGCCAGCAGTTGGGGACAGGGGGGTACTGAAGCTTTCTTT
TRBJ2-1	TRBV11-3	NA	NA	CASSSREGGEQFF	TGTGCCAGCAGCTCCCGCGAAGGCGGTGAGCAGTTCTTC
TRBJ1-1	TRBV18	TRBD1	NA	CASSGQGHAEAFF	TGTGCCAGCTCAGGACAGGGCCACGCTGAAGCTTTCTTT
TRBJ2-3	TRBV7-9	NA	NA	CSSSLVGVQYF	TGTTCCAGCAGCTTAGTCGGGGTGCAGTATTTT
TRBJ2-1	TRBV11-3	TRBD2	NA	CASSRTSGTDNEQFF	TGTGCCAGCAGCCGGACTAGCGGGACCGACAATGAGCAGTTCTTC
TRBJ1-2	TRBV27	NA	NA	CASSLSAGVGYGYTF	TGTGCCAGCAGTTTAAGCGCAGGGGTGGGCTATGGCTACACCTTC
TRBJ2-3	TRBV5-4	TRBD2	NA	CASSPGLAGTDTQYF	TGTGCCAGCAGCCCCGGACTAGCGGGCACAGATACGCAGTATTTT
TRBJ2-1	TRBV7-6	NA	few	CASSARNEQFF	TGTGCCAGCAGCGCCAGAAATGAGCAGTTCTTC
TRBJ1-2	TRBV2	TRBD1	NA	CASSDDRGDGYTF	TGTGCCAGCAGTGACGACAGGGGGGATGGCTACACCTTC
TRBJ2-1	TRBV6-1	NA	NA	CASSEGLSREQFF	TGTGCCAGCAGTGAGGGGCTTAGCCGCGAGCAGTTCTTC
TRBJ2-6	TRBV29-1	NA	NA	CSVDVERSGANVLTF	TGCAGCGTTGACGTAGAGAGGTCTGGGGCCAACGTCCTGACTTTC
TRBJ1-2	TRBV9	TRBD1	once	CASSVARGSDGYTF	TGTGCCAGCAGCGTAGCCAGGGGGAGCGATGGCTACACCTTC
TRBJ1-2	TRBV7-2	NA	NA	CASSQVTGIGGYTF	TGTGCCAGCAGCCAGGTTACAGGGATTGGTGGCTACACCTTC
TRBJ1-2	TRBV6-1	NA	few	CASGGGTPANYGYTF	TGTGCCAGCGGAGGCGGGACTCCAGCTAACTATGGCTACACCTTC
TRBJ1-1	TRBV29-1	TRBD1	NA	CSVEGGTAREAFF	TGCAGCGTTGAAGGGGGGACAGCTCGAGAAGCTTTCTTT
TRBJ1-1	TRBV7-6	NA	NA	CASSLGQGSTEAFF	TGTGCCAGCAGCTTAGGGCAGGGGTCCACTGAAGCTTTCTTT
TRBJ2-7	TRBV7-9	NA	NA	CASSLQGHNYEQYF	TGTGCCAGCAGCTTACAGGGACATAACTACGAGCAGTACTTC
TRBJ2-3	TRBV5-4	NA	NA	CASSFFRLGTDTQYF	TGTGCCAGCAGCTTCTTCCGGTTAGGCACAGATACGCAGTATTTT
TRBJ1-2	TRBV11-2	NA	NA	CASSLAVQGWHGYTF	TGTGCCAGCAGCTTAGCTGTCCAGGGATGGCATGGCTACACCTTC
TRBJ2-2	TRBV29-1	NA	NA	CSVASRRAGELFF	TGCAGCGTTGCCTCCAGGAGGGCCGGGGAGCTGTTTTTT
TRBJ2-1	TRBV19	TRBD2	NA	CASRTSGREGNEQFF	TGTGCCAGTAGAACTAGCGGGAGGGAAGGAAATGAGCAGTTCTTC
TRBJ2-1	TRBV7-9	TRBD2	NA	CASSLGTSGRENNEQFF	TGTGCCAGCAGCTTAGGGACTAGCGGGAGAGAGAACAATGAGCAGTTCTTC
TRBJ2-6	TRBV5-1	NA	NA	CASSPYWDSLSSGANVLTF	TGCGCCAGCAGCCCGTACTGGGACTCTTTATCCTCTGGGGCCAACGTCCTGACTTTC